The 4 T cell receptor beta chains below were found in one sample sequenced in a study of beta chain features in type 1 diabetes. Their cognate antigens are unknown. Every bit of the isolated RNA underwent reverse transcription, so sequencing read expressed TCRB transcripts. Here immunoSEQ multiplex PCR was the method, and the copy in TCRdb shows in-frame clones only, minus some. Here the sample spans about 260,000 clones, roughly 22% being singletons. Study-wide points: There was a moderate but significant shortening of TCRB CDR3s in all four CD4+ subsets of Type 1 diabetes patients.

Sequencing input: naive CD4+ T cells from blood. The receptors stem from a woman aged 40 to 50 with type 1 diabetes.

This clone was counted only a few times. The genes are TRBV28 and TRBJ2-1; D unclear. The CDR3 loop spans 11 amino acids. Trimming took off 7 bases at V and 6 bases at J, with 7 bases between the two ends. Germline assignment: CDR1 MDHEN and CDR2 SYDVKM. CDR3 in amino acids: CASKLGNEQFF. CDR3 nucleotide sequence: TGTGCCAGCAAGCTAGGCAATGAGCAGTTCTTC. Together with reference TRBV28 and TRBJ2-1, the CDR3 gives the full variable domain: DVKVTQSSRYLVKRTGEKVFLECVQDMDHENMFWYRQDPGLGLRLIYFSYDVKMKEKGDIPEGYSVSREKKERFSLILESASTNQTSMYLCASKLGNEQFFGPGTRLTVL.

The table lists this clone with a few counts. The V call is TRBV19, the J call TRBJ1-5; D unclear. This CDR3 has 12 residues. Trimming removed 5 bases at V and 7 bases at J, with 9 bases between. Germline CDR1 LNHDA, CDR2 SQIVND (reference sequence). The CDR3, as DNA: TGTGCCAGTAGTCTATCGAACCAGCCCCAGCATTTT. As protein: CASSLSNQPQHF.

The table lists this clone with a few counts. The rearrangement links TRBV29-1 to TRBJ1-1, with D perhaps matching TRBD1 (5 bases). Germline CDR1 is SQVTM and CDR2 is ANQGSEA. This CDR3 comprises 12 residues. Trimming left V 2 bases short and J 3 bases short, with 7 bases between. This chain's CDR3 is CSVEPRDTEAFF. The CDR3, as DNA: TGCAGCGTTGAACCCAGGGACACTGAAGCTTTCTTT.

This sequence joins TRBV7-2 and TRBJ2-7; unclear D gene. The germline CDR1 and CDR2 sequences are SGHTA and FQGNSA. The V and J ends lost 2 bases and 6 bases respectively, with 8 bases between them. This CDR3 spans 12 amino acids. The CDR3 coding sequence is TGTGCCAGCAGCTTATATTTATCCGAGCAGTACTTC. Translating it yields CASSLYLSEQYF.